The clone carrying this TCR beta chain was recorded once. What it binds is not known. With 7 bases removed from V and 2 bases from J, the gap between germline ends came to 14 bases. The CDR3 is 14 residues long. The V gene's germline CDR1 is MNHNS and CDR2 SASEGT. Sequenced with the Oncomine TCR Beta short-read assay was DNA taken from cultured CD4+ T cells. The genomic DNA was obtained from cultured CD4+ T cells by extraction with the QIAamp micro DNA kit. TCRdb redid the calling of the PCR reads with MiXCR, one entry per CDR3 protein. Here the sample spans more than 20,000 distinct CDR3 sequences, about 45% being singletons. Treatment given: roughly ten-day PBMC culture with coronavirus spike peptide pools or control peptides (ViraFEST assay). PCR tests turned positive between March and December 2020, before US Alpha, Beta and Delta variants. These data come from a study of vaccination and CD4 T cells after COVID-19.

This TCR derives from a human donor who had recovered from COVID-19. Sequenced input: CD4+ T cells from blood, cultured in vitro. The V and J genes are TRBV6-1 and TRBJ1-1; possibly TRBD1 for D (5 bases). CDR3 residues: CASTPQTANTEAFF. The CDR3 DNA follows: TGTGCCAGCACCCCCCAGACAGCAAACACTGAAGCTTTCTTT.